This TCR beta chain was captured in a study of prognosis after radiotherapy for stage I lung cancer. Germline CDR1 is MNHEY and CDR2 is SVGEGT. The CDR3 runs to 14 residues. Two-round multiplex PCR, the amplification method, yielded TCR beta CDR3 from genomic DNA. With primers specific to each TRBV and TRBJ gene, the first-round PCR was performed. TCRdb fed the multiplex PCR reads into MiXCR, producing one record per CDR3 protein. The top ten hold around a third of the sample, which has 15,000 to 20,000 distinct CDR3 sequences, roughly half seen once. Concerning this clonotype itself: Since a far larger clone is one base different, this is likely a read error.

There were 4.5 to 6 milliliters of peripheral blood drawn at each of two time points. The receptor's source is a donor aged 50 or older with non-small cell lung cancer. The sequenced sample was PBMCs, obtained before or after stereotactic body radiation therapy (not recorded which). The chain combines TRBV6-2 or TRBV6-3 with TRBJ1-1; D perhaps matches TRBD1 (6 bases). The tail of the sequence fits TRBJ2-3 better, so the J call may be wrong. The DNA of the CDR3 is TGTGCCAGCAGTTACGGGACACCGAGGGATGCGCAGTATTTT. It encodes CASSYGTPRDAQYF.